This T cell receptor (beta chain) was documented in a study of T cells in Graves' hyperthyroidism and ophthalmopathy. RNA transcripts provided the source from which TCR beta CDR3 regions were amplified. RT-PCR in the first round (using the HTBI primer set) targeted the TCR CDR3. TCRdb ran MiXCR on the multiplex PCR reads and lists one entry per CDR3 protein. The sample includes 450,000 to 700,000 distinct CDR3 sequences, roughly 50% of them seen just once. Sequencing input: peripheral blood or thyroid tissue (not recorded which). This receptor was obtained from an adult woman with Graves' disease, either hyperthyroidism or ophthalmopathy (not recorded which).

This CDR3 reads CASGRENTGELFF. The CDR3 nucleotides read TGTGCCAGCGGGAGAGAGAACACCGGGGAGCTGTTTTTT. The chain is built from TRBV7-3 and TRBJ2-2; maybe TRBD2 (5 bases). The CDR3 totals 13 residues. Trimming took 8 bases from V and 1 from J, leaving 8 bases between them. Germline lookup yields CDR1 SGHTA and CDR2 FQGTGA.